The present T cell receptor beta chain was sequenced within a study of CD4 T cells in relation to SARS-CoV-2 and coronaviruses. Unexposed donor CD4+ T cells date from about 2011-2018, before the COVID-19 pandemic. This clone was counted between two and nine times. Assay used: immunoSEQ multiplex PCR; TCRdb lists only in-frame clones, some missing. This sample yields some 65,000 clones, of which about nine tenths are seen a single time; more than 1.5% belongs to the top ten. There are 16 residues in the CDR3. Unmatched junction bases numbered 9, after V lost 6 bases and J lost 1 base. Looked up from germline, CDR1 is MDHEN and CDR2 is SYDVKM.

The sequenced sample consisted of memory CD4+ T cells from PBMCs. The TCR originated in a human donor in good health. V and J are TRBV28 and TRBJ1-5, with 7 positions matching TRBD1. CDR3 in amino acids: CASRTTGVGSNQPQHF. The CDR3 DNA is TGTGCCAGCAGGACAACAGGGGTCGGAAGCAATCAGCCCCAGCATTTT.